The rows below give T cell receptor beta chains drawn from one sample of a study of blood T cell repertoires in COVID-19. Here immunoSEQ multiplex PCR was the method, and the copy in TCRdb shows in-frame clones only, minus some. The sample yields more than 110,000 clones, approximately 87% seen once. The sequenced sample consisted of peripheral blood. All receptors come from a woman aged 40 to 50 with acute or convalescent COVID-19. CDR3s include the opening cysteine and the closing phenylalanine or tryptophan. D genes are given only for firm matches. Clone size is not always given. Where it is, it says once, few, many or a class for expanded clones.

DNA | CDR3 | size | D | length | J | V
TGTGCCAGTAGCGGACAGAGCACAGATACGCAGTATTTT | CASSGQSTDTQYF | NA | NA | 13 | TRBJ2-3 | TRBV19
TGTGCCAGCAGCTTTCCGGAAGGCAGGGGGCCCTATGGCTACACCTTC | CASSFPEGRGPYGYTF | NA | TRBD1 | 16 | TRBJ1-2 | TRBV5-8
TGTGCCAGCAGCGGGCTAGCGGGAGGGCCATCCTACGAGCAGTACTTC | CASSGLAGGPSYEQYF | NA | TRBD2 | 16 | TRBJ2-7 | TRBV9
TGTGCCTGGAATGGGGACAGCGGAAATGAAAAACTGTTTTTT | CAWNGDSGNEKLFF | NA | TRBD1 | 14 | TRBJ1-4 | TRBV30
TGTGCCAGTACTGGGGGGATAAACGATCCGATGAACACTGAAGCTTTCTTT | CASTGGINDPMNTEAFF | NA | NA | 17 | TRBJ1-1 | TRBV19
TGTGCCTGGACTATCGGGAGCTCCTACGAGCAGTACTTC | CAWTIGSSYEQYF | NA | NA | 13 | TRBJ2-7 | TRBV30
TGTGCCTGGAGTGTAGGGAGTGAGCAGTTCTTC | CAWSVGSEQFF | NA | NA | 11 | TRBJ2-1 | TRBV30
TGTGCCAGTAGCCTGGTTGGGCGAAGCAATCAGCCCCAGCATTTT | CASSLVGRSNQPQHF | NA | NA | 15 | TRBJ1-5 | TRBV19
TGCGCCAGCAGCTTTGCTAGCGGGAGAGATACGCAGTATTTT | CASSFASGRDTQYF | NA | TRBD2 | 14 | TRBJ2-3 | TRBV5-1
TGTGCCAGCAGCTTCCCCGGGGGACCGAACACCGGGGAGCTGTTTTTT | CASSFPGGPNTGELFF | NA | NA | 16 | TRBJ2-2 | TRBV7-9
TGTGCCAGCAGCTTTGGAGGGACTGGGGCCAACGTCCTGACTTTC | CASSFGGTGANVLTF | few | NA | 15 | TRBJ2-6 | TRBV7-2
TGTGCCAGCAGCTTAAAAGAGACAGTCGCCTACGAGCAGTACTTC | CASSLKETVAYEQYF | NA | NA | 15 | TRBJ2-7 | TRBV13
TGCAGCGCCCGAAGGGGTGCGAGGGAGCAGTACTTC | CSARRGAREQYF | NA | NA | 12 | TRBJ2-7 | TRBV29-1
TGTGCCACCAGCATTCCCCCAGGGAACACTGAAGCTTTCTTT | CATSIPPGNTEAFF | NA | NA | 14 | TRBJ1-1 | TRBV15
TGTGCCAGCAGCCTCCTGGGGGGTGGGAGCTACAATGAGCAGTTCTTC | CASSLLGGGSYNEQFF | NA | NA | 16 | TRBJ2-1 | TRBV14
TGTGCCAGCAGCAAAGAGGCAGGGGTAGAGACCCAGTACTTC | CASSKEAGVETQYF | NA | NA | 14 | TRBJ2-5 | TRBV21-1
TGTGCCAGTAGTCCCTCTAGGGGGGGCCGTGGCGAGCAGTACTTC | CASSPSRGGRGEQYF | few | NA | 15 | TRBJ2-7 | TRBV19
TGTGCCAGCAGTCCTAGCGGGGCCGTCTTCACAGATACGCAGTATTTT | CASSPSGAVFTDTQYF | NA | TRBD2 | 16 | TRBJ2-3 | TRBV5-4
TGTGCCAGCAGCCCATTGGGGAGAAACTATGGCTACACCTTC | CASSPLGRNYGYTF | NA | NA | 14 | TRBJ1-2 | TRBV16
TGCGCCAGCAGCCACCAGCGGGATCTTTTCGGGGAGCAGTTCTTC | CASSHQRDLFGEQFF | NA | TRBD2 | 15 | TRBJ2-1 | TRBV4-1
TGCGCCAGCAGCCAGGGGACAGCCGATTGGAACACCGGGGAGCTGTTTTTT | CASSQGTADWNTGELFF | NA | TRBD1 | 17 | TRBJ2-2 | TRBV4-3
TGTGCCACCAGCAGGGAACTACTCCAAGAGACCCAGTACTTC | CATSRELLQETQYF | NA | NA | 14 | TRBJ2-5 | TRBV15
TGTGCCATCAGTGAGTCCGGAGATTATGGCTACACCTTC | CAISESGDYGYTF | NA | NA | 13 | TRBJ1-2 | TRBV10-3
TGTGCCAGCAGCTCTACAGGGGGCGGAGGCTATGGCTACACCTTC | CASSSTGGGGYGYTF | NA | TRBD1 | 15 | TRBJ1-2 | TRBV7-6
TGCGCCAGCAGCTTGGGACAGGGGGCGCCTCCAACTAATGAAAAACTGTTTTTT | CASSLGQGAPPTNEKLFF | NA | TRBD1 | 18 | TRBJ1-4 | TRBV5-1
TGTGCCAGCAGTGAGGGAGAGGGAGGCCCAACAGATACGCAGTATTTT | CASSEGEGGPTDTQYF | few | NA | 16 | TRBJ2-3 | TRBV6-4
TGTGCCAGTAGTCCTTCTACAGGGGGTAGGACTGAAGCTTTCTTT | CASSPSTGGRTEAFF | few | TRBD1 | 15 | TRBJ1-1 | TRBV19